Sequencing of this T cell receptor beta chain was carried out in a study of Ad26.COV2.S vaccination and SARS-CoV-2 variants. Study summary: Donor joined the COV1001 Ad26.COV2.S trial arm. Donor got 5x10^10 or 1x10^11 viral particles of Ad26.COV2.S. Findings and caveats of the study: CD8+ and CD4+ T cells specific for spike reportedly responded with substantial breadth after vaccination. Those who received the vaccine showed greater spike-specific TCR breadth than those given placebo.

Treatment meaning: some 19 received Ad26.COV2.S at low or high dose, single or two shots; about 5 received placebo; per-sample allocation not given. Vaccine and placebo recipients were sampled on day 63 after the first injection. As concerns this clone: Its specificity is unknown.

The protocol was immunoSEQ multiplex PCR, while the TCRdb copy is restricted to in-frame clones and leaves out a portion. The sample records a few hundred thousand clones, around 92% being singletons. This CDR3 region has 19 residues. The sample here was peripheral blood, taken in a trial of Ad26.COV2.S vaccine versus placebo. The source of this sequence is a person aged 18 to 65 who received the Ad26.COV2.S COVID-19 vaccine or a placebo. The J gene is TRBJ2-2, the V gene TRBV21-1; the table's D call TRBD2 went unverified against the DNA. TRBV21-1 is deemed a pseudogene. In DNA, the CDR3 is TGTGCCAGCAGCCCCCCTGGGTCGGGGAAGCGGGCGGGCACCGGGGAGCTGTTTTTT. This translates into CASSPPGSGKRAGTGELFF.